This T cell receptor beta chain is from a study of PD-L1 blockade in urothelial cancer. Study-wide background: Male sex and bladder-origin urothelial cancer characterized about 90% of the roughly 29 patients. Analysis of blood occurred 3 weeks (second dose) and 6 weeks after treatment start. Whole-study results and caveats: Prediction of better survival came from below-median pretreatment blood TCR clonality.

The V end lost 4 bases, the J end lost 6 bases, and 20 bases lay between the germline ends. CDR1 and CDR2 (germline): SGDLS, YYNGEE. The CDR3 runs 15 residues. Indicated time point: pretreatment peripheral blood. All patients handed over anywhere from 1 to 8 samples, pretreatment and on-treatment. Only in-frame clones appear in the TCRdb table, and some are missing; sequencing was by immunoSEQ multiplex PCR. The repertoire holds 30,000 to 40,000 clones, with around four fifths as singletons. This clone has a handful of counts. What it binds is unknown. The sequencing here drew on PBMCs, taken around atezolizumab (anti-PD-L1) treatment. The chain recombines TRBV9 with TRBJ2-7; D is possibly TRBD1 (6 bases). The sequence was collected from an elderly man with urothelial cancer. Here the CDR3 reads CASSPRGSELVEQYF. In nucleotides, the CDR3 is TGTGCCAGCAGCCCGAGGGGGTCTGAGTTGGTCGAGCAGTACTTC.